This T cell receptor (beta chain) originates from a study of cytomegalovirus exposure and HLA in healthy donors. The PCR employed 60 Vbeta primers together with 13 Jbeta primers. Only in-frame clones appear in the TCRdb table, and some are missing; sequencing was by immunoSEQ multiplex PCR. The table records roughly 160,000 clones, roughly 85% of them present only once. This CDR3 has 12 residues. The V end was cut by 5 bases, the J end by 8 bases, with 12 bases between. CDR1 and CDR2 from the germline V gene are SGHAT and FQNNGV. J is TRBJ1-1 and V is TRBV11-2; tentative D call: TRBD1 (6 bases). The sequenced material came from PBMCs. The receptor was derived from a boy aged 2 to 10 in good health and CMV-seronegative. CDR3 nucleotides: TGTGCCAGCAGCGCACAGGGACACGAAGCTTTCTTT. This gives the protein CASSAQGHEAFF.